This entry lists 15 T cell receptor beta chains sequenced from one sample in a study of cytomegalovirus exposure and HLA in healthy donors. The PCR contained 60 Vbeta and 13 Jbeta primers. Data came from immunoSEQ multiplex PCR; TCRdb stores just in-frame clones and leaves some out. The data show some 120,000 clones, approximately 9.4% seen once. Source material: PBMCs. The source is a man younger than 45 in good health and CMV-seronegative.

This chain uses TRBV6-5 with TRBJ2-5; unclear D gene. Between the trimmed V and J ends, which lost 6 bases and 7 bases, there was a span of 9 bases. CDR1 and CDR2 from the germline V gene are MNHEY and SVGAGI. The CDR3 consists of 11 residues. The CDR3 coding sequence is TGTGCCAGCAGCCTGGCGGCGACCCAGTACTTC. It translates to CASSLAATQYF.

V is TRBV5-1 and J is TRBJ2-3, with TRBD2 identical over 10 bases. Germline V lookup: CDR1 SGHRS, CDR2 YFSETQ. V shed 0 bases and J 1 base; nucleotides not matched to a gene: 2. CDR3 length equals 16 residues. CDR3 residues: CASSLETSGGTDTQYF. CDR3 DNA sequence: TGCGCCAGCAGCTTGGAAACTAGCGGGGGCACAGATACGCAGTATTTT.

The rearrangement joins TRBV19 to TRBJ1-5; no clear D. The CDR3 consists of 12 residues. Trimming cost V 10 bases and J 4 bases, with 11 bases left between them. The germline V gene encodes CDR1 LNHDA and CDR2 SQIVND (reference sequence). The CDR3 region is CATRAGNQPQHF. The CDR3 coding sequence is TGTGCCACGAGGGCGGGGAATCAGCCCCAGCATTTT.

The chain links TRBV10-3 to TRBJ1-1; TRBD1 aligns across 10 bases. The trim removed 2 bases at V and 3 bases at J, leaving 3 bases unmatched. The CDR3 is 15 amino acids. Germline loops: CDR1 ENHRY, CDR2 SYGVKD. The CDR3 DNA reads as TGTGCCATCAGTGAGGGACAGGGGGAGTACACTGAAGCTTTCTTT. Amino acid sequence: CAISEGQGEYTEAFF.

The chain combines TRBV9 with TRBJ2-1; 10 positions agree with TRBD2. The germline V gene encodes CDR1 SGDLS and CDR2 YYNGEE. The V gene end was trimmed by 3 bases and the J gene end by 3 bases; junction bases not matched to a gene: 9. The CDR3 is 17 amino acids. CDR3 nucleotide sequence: TGTGCCAGCAGCGGAACCCCCTTAGCGGGGGGCTACAATGAGCAGTTCTTC. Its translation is CASSGTPLAGGYNEQFF.

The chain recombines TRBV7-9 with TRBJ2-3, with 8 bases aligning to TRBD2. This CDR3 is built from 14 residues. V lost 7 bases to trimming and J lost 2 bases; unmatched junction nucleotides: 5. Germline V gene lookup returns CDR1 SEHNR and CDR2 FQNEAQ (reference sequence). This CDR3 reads CASTPGRATDTQYF. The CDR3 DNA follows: TGTGCCAGCACCCCCGGGAGGGCCACAGATACGCAGTATTTT.

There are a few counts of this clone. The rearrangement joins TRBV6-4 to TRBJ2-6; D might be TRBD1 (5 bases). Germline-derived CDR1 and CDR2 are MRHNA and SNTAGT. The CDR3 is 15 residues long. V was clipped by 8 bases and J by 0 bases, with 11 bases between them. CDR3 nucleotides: TGTGCCAGCGGAGACAGCCACTCTGGGGCCAACGTCCTGACTTTC. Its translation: CASGDSHSGANVLTF.

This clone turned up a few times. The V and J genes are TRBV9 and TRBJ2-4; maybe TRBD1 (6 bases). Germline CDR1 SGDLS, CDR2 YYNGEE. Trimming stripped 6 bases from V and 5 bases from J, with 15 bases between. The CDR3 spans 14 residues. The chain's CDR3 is CASNEGDPQNIQYF. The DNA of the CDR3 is TGTGCCAGCAACGAGGGGGACCCTCAAAACATTCAGTACTTC.

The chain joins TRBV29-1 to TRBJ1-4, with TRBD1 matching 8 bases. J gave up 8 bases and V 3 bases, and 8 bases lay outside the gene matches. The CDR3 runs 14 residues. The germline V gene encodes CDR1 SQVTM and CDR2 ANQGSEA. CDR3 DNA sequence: TGCAGCGTTGATGTGCAGGGGGCGCCGGAAAAACTGTTTTTT. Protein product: CSVDVQGAPEKLFF.

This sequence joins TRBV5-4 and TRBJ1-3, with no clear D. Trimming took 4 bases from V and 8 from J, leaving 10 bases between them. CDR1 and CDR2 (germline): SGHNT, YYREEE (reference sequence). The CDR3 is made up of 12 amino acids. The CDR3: CASSATEDTIYF. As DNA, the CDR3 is TGTGCCAGCAGCGCCACCGAGGACACCATATATTTT.

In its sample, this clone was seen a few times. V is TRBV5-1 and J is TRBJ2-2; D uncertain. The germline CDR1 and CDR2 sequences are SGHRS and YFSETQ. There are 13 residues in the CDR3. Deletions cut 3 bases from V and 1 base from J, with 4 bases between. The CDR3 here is CASSSQNTGELFF. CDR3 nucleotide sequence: TGCGCCAGCAGCTCACAGAACACCGGGGAGCTGTTTTTT.

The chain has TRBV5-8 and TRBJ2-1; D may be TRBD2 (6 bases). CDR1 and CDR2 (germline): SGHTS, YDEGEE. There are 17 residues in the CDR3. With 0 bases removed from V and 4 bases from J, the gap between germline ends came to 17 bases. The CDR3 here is CASSLAYNIGGYNEQFF. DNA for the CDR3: TGTGCCAGCAGCTTGGCCTATAATATTGGGGGGTACAATGAGCAGTTCTTC.

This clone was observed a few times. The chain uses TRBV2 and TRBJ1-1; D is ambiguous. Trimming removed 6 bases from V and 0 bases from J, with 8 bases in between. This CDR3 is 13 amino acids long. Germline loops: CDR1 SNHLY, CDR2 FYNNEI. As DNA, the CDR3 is TGTGCCAGCAGAGCAGGTATGAACACTGAAGCTTTCTTT. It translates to CASRAGMNTEAFF.

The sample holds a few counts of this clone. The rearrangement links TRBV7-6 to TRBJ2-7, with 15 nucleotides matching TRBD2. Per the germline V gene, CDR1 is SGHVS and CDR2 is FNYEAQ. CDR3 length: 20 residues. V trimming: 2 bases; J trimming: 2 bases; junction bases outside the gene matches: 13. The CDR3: CASSLPATRTSGGAAYEQYF. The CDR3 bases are TGTGCCAGCAGCTTACCAGCGACCAGGACTAGCGGGGGGGCGGCCTACGAGCAGTACTTC.

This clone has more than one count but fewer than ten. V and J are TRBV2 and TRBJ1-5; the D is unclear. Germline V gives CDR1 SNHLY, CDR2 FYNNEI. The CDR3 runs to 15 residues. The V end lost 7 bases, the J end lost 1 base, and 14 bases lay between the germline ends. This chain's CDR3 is CASIADKVSNQPQHF. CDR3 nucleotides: TGTGCCAGCATCGCGGATAAGGTGAGCAATCAGCCCCAGCATTTT.